The clone carrying this TCR beta chain has a handful of counts. Its antigen is as yet unknown. Every cDNA TCR molecule received its own unique molecular identifier. TCRdb re-analysed the 5' RACE reads in MiXCR, keeping a single row per CDR3 protein. The repertoire consists of around 92,000 distinct CDR3 sequences, with approximately 12% occurring once and the leading ten covering more than 40%. V dropped 6 bases and J dropped 1 base, with 13 bases sitting between them. From germline, CDR1 is DFQATT and CDR2 SNEGSKA (reference sequence). The CDR3 covers 14 residues. The data are from a study of spatial heterogeneity in lung cancer. General study results and limits: Whereas they appeared in blood less at follow-up, ubiquitous expanded tumor TCRs appeared there more at resection.

Time point described: sample taken at primary tumor resection. The donor group consisted of roughly 76 patients who had untreated, early-stage non-small cell lung cancer. No cells were sorted before sequencing. The whole RNA sequenced was extracted from tumor, nontumor lung or frozen PBMC. This sequence joins TRBV20-1 and TRBJ2-4, with D maybe TRBD2 (6 bases). The source material was PBMCs, sampled at surgery. The source is a male donor with early-stage non-small cell lung cancer. The chain's CDR3 is CSAKESGAKNIQYF. For the CDR3, the DNA is TGCAGTGCCAAGGAGAGCGGGGCCAAAAACATTCAGTACTTC.